Reported below is one T cell receptor beta chain. The data were taken from a study of blood T cell repertoires in COVID-19. Study information: The United States, Italy and Spain supplied acute and convalescent COVID-19 samples. Sources were T cells, B-cell-depleted T cells, or PBMCs; the material itself was cDNA or gDNA.

Original handling: Cell counts per sample came from amplifying reference gene primers. The assay was immunoSEQ multiplex PCR, and TCRdb's table has in-frame clones only and misses some. V, J and clone size were drawn from that table, and D and trimming were deduced from the DNA. The sample includes about 200,000 clones, about three quarters seen only once; the top ten take roughly 7%. The CDR3 spans 15 residues. The V gene's germline CDR1 is MNHEY and CDR2 SMNVEV (reference sequence). J gave up 0 bases and V 5 bases, and 4 bases lay outside the gene matches. The V call is TRBV27, the J call TRBJ2-5; 9 bases are shared with TRBD2. This TCR was recovered from a woman in her 70s with acute or convalescent COVID-19. Input material: peripheral blood. The CDR3 DNA is TGTGCCAGCAGTCCGACTAGCGGCAACCAAGAGACCCAGTACTTC. It translates to CASSPTSGNQETQYF.